These 23 T cell receptor beta chains share one sample of origin, sequenced in a study of T cells in women clearing cervical HPV infection. TCRdb's copy holds only in-frame clones and misses some; the assay was immunoSEQ multiplex PCR. The sample has around 18,000 clones. The sequenced sample consisted of blood buffy coat. Source of these receptors: a woman between 18 and 69 years old with a cervical HPV16 infection that either progressed to CIN3+ or cleared (not recorded which).

As regards this clone: The read comes to an end 3 residues before the CDR3 does, leaving the germline J gene to fill in the end. This chain links TRBV7-9 with TRBJ2-7; possibly TRBD2 for D (5 bases). This CDR3 spans 15 amino acids. Trimming took 2 bases from V and 6 from J, leaving 17 bases between them. Germline V gene lookup returns CDR1 SEHNR and CDR2 FQNEAQ (reference sequence). The part of the CDR3 DNA that was read is TGTGCCAGCAGCTTAATAATCGGGGAAGCGCGCGAG. Residues: CASSLIIGEARE. The CDR3 as a whole reads CASSLIIGEAREQYF.

For this clone: Sequencing ends 3 residues short of the CDR3 end; the germline J gene provides the rest. This chain uses TRBV13 with TRBJ2-2, with 10 bases lining up with TRBD1. CDR1 is PRHDT, CDR2 FYEKMQ, per germline (reference sequence). The CDR3 loop spans 17 amino acids. Partial CDR3 DNA: TGTGCCAGCAGCCGCCGGGACAGGGGTACAACTAATGAAAAG. Encoded protein: CASSRRDRGTTNEK. The CDR3 in full is CASSRRDRGTTNEKLFF. Together with reference TRBV13 and TRBJ2-2, the CDR3 gives the full variable domain: AAGVIQSPRHLIKEKRETATLKCYPIPRHDTVYWYQQGPGQDPQFLISFYEKMQSDKGSIPDRFSAQQFSDYHSELNMSSLELGDSALYFCASSRRDRGTTNEKLFFGEGSRLTVL.

With regard to this clone: The read ends 3 residues before the CDR3 terminus; that terminus is restored from the germline J gene. This chain uses TRBV19 with TRBJ2-3; TRBD1 agrees at 7 bases. Germline V gene lookup returns CDR1 LNHDA and CDR2 SQIVND (reference sequence). The CDR3 sequence is 16 residues long. The CDR3 reads CASSIGRSGGQETQYF. The sequenced part of the CDR3 DNA is TGTGCCAGTAGTATCGGAAGGTCAGGGGGTCAAGAGACG.

Notes on this clone: The CDR3 end is not reached by the read, which stops 3 residues before it; the germline J gene fills it in. J is TRBJ2-2 and V is TRBV7-9; 8 nucleotides align to TRBD1. This CDR3 spans 14 amino acids. The germline CDR1 and CDR2 sequences are SEHNR and FQNEAQ (reference sequence). CDR3 DNA (partial): TGTGCCAGCAGGAAGGGACAGGAGAATTCACCG. This codes for CASRKGQENSP. The whole CDR3 sequence is CASRKGQENSPLFF. The full variable domain, its missing parts supplied by reference TRBV7-9 and TRBJ2-2, is DTGVSQNPRHKITKRGQNVTFRCDPISEHNRLYWYRQTLGQGPEFLTYFQNEAQLEKSRLLSDRFSAERPKGSFSTLEIQRTEQGDSAMYLCASRKGQENSPLFFGEGSRLTVL.

Regarding this clone: The read comes to an end 3 residues before the CDR3 does, leaving the germline J gene to fill in the end. V gene TRBV7-2 combines with J gene TRBJ1-1; D is ambiguous. Germline CDR1 reads SGHTA; CDR2 reads FQGNSA. CDR3 size: 14 residues. With 3 bases removed from V and 2 bases from J, the gap between germline ends came to 10 bases. CDR3 DNA (partial): TGTGCCAGCAGCTTCTCGGGTCCCAACACTGAA. It encodes CASSFSGPNTE. The entire CDR3 sequence reads CASSFSGPNTEAFF.

Remarks on this clone: The DNA ends 3 residues before the CDR3 does, and the rest of the CDR3 is filled in from the germline J gene. The rearrangement uses TRBV2 and TRBJ1-4, with 7 positions matching TRBD1. The germline CDR1 and CDR2 sequences are SNHLY and FYNNEI. J gave up 2 bases and V 6 bases, and 6 bases lay outside the gene matches. This CDR3 spans 15 amino acids. The CDR3 DNA, read in part, is TGTGCCAGCAGCGCCCAACAGGGGACTAATGAAAAA. It specifies CASSAQQGTNEK. The full CDR3 reads CASSAQQGTNEKLFF.

Notes on this clone: The read stops 3 residues short of the end of the CDR3; the missing end is completed from the germline J gene. The chain uses TRBV7-9 and TRBJ2-2; 9 bases are a match to TRBD1. The CDR3 is 14 residues long. Germline V gene data show CDR1 as SEHNR and CDR2 as FQNEAQ (reference sequence). Incomplete CDR3 DNA: TGTGCCAGCGGCAACAGGGGGCGCGTTGAAAAG. Its translation: CASGNRGRVEK. The full CDR3 protein reads CASGNRGRVEKLFF.

About this clone: The observed sequence ends 3 residues before the CDR3 terminus, with the missing tail filled in from the germline J gene. The chain is built from TRBV4-1 and TRBJ1-2; the D gene is possibly TRBD1 (6 bases). This CDR3 is 16 amino acids long. V gave up 2 bases and J gave up 2 bases, with 15 bases separating them. Per germline, CDR1 MGHRA and CDR2 YSYEKL. The chain's CDR3 is CASSQKPGQGNYGYTF. The sequenced CDR3 bases are TGCGCCAGCAGCCAAAAGCCTGGTCAGGGGAACTATGGC.

In the case of this clone: The read falls 3 residues short of the CDR3 end, and the missing part is taken from the germline J gene. The chain combines TRBV7-2 with TRBJ2-5; 7 bases map to TRBD2. V lost 1 base and J lost 4; bases outside the gene matches: 6. CDR3 length equals 15 residues. CDR1 and CDR2 from the germline V gene are SGHTA and FQGNSA. The CDR3 protein is CASSLVGWGGETQYF. CDR3 DNA, as far as it was read: TGTGCCAGCAGCTTAGTAGGCTGGGGGGGAGAGACC.

Comments on this clone: The junction shows a germline mismatch at one end, possibly a read error. The CDR3 end lies 3 residues beyond the end of the read and is filled in from the germline J gene. The V gene is TRBV7-7, the J gene TRBJ2-5, with TRBD2 matching over 7 bases. The germline gives CDR1 SSHAT, CDR2 FNYEAQ (reference sequence). This CDR3 spans 15 amino acids. CDR3 DNA (partial): TGTGCTAGCAGCTTAACAGGACTAGAAATTGAGACC. This translates into CASSLTGLEIET. In full, the CDR3 reads CASSLTGLEIETQYF.

Remarks on this clone: From the germline J gene comes the end of the CDR3, since the read stops 3 residues before it. The chain recombines TRBV2 with TRBJ2-3; the match to TRBD1 covers 7 bases. The germline gives CDR1 SNHLY, CDR2 FYNNEI. The length of the CDR3 is 15 residues. V lost 3 bases, J lost 2 bases, and 5 bases stayed unmatched. The sequenced CDR3 bases are TGTGCCAGCAGTGAGGGCACAGGGGTCACAGATACG. As protein: CASSEGTGVTDT. The CDR3 in its entirety is CASSEGTGVTDTQYF. Supplemented by reference TRBV2 and TRBJ2-3, the full variable domain reads EPEVTQTPSHQVTQMGQEVILRCVPISNHLYFYWYRQILGQKVEFLVSFYNNEISEKSEIFDDQFSVERPDGSNFTLKIRSTKLEDSAMYFCASSEGTGVTDTQYFGPGTRLTVL.

About this clone: The read gets to within 3 residues of the CDR3 end, and the germline J gene fills in the rest. The chain joins TRBV29-1 to TRBJ2-5; 7 positions agree with TRBD1. The CDR3 is made up of 14 amino acids. Trimming at V came to 5 bases and at J to 1 base, leaving 7 bases not matched to a gene. CDR1 and CDR2 (germline): SQVTM, ANQGSEA. This chain's CDR3 is CSVSPTGPQETQYF. The covered CDR3 bases are TGCAGCGTTAGCCCGACAGGGCCCCAAGAGACC.

Note on this clone: The DNA ends 3 residues before the CDR3 does, and the rest of the CDR3 is filled in from the germline J gene. The V call is TRBV30, the J call TRBJ2-4; possibly TRBD2 for D (6 bases). This CDR3 has 13 amino acids. Germline V gene sequence: CDR1 GTSNPN, CDR2 SVGIG (reference sequence). The chain's CDR3 is CAWRRVADYGQYF. The sequenced CDR3 bases are TGTGCCTGGAGGAGGGTGGCGGACTATGGT.

CDR3 in amino acids: CSARDRLAGSHEQYF. The CDR3 DNA, read in part, is TGCAGTGCTAGAGATCGACTAGCGGGATCCCACGAG. This rearrangement joins TRBV20-1 to TRBJ2-7; the match to TRBD2 covers 11 bases. The observed sequence ends 3 residues before the CDR3 terminus, with the missing tail filled in from the germline J gene. Germline lookup yields CDR1 DFQATT and CDR2 SNEGSKA (reference sequence). J was trimmed by 5 bases and V by 0 bases; bases with no gene match: 6. This CDR3 has 15 amino acids.

Notes on this clone: With the read ending 3 residues before the CDR3 end, the germline J gene is used to fill in that end. The chain employs TRBV6-1 and TRBJ1-4; the D gene is possibly TRBD1 (5 bases). CDR3 size: 16 residues. CDR1 and CDR2 from the germline V gene are MNHNS and SASEGT. CDR3 region: CASSDFRGSVLRKLFF. The CDR3 bases that were read are TGTGCCAGCAGTGATTTTCGGGGGTCTGTTTTAAGGAAA.

To note about this clone: Read coverage stops 3 residues before the CDR3 terminus; the germline J gene supplies the remainder. This chain links TRBV9 with TRBJ2-1; 8 bases are a match to TRBD2. This CDR3 has 14 residues. J lost 3 bases, V lost 6 bases, and 5 bases had no gene match. Germline V lookup: CDR1 SGDLS, CDR2 YYNGEE. The CDR3 DNA, read in part, is TGTGCCAGCACACCGGGGGGGCACTACAATGAG. Translation gives CASTPGGHYNE. The whole CDR3 is CASTPGGHYNEQFF.

As to this clone: The read terminates 3 residues ahead of where the CDR3 ends, so the germline J gene completes it. This sequence joins TRBV19 and TRBJ2-5, with 7 bases lining up with TRBD1. The J segment lost 4 bases and the V segment lost 5 bases, leaving 13 bases of the junction unmatched. The germline V gene encodes CDR1 LNHDA and CDR2 SQIVND (reference sequence). This CDR3 is built from 16 residues. Here the CDR3 reads CASSASQGRLGETQYF. The covered CDR3 bases are TGTGCCAGTAGTGCGTCACAGGGGCGGTTGGGAGAGACC.

A note on this clone: The CDR3 end is not reached by the read, which stops 3 residues before it; the germline J gene fills it in. V usage is TRBV14 and J usage is TRBJ2-4; D remains ambiguous. Germline CDR1 reads SGHDN; CDR2 reads FVKESK. V was trimmed by 1 base and J by 0 bases, leaving 13 bases between them. The CDR3 is 17 residues long. The CDR3 bases that were read are TGTGCCAGCAGCCAAGGCGGCAGCAGCCTAGCCAAAAACATT. Residues: CASSQGGSSLAKNI. The complete CDR3 protein is CASSQGGSSLAKNIQYF.

Note on this clone: The read ends 3 residues early relative to the CDR3; the germline J gene fills the gap. V gene TRBV27 combines with J gene TRBJ2-1; 12 bases match TRBD2. This CDR3 region has 15 residues. V lost 6 bases, J lost 6 bases, and 6 bases stayed unmatched. Germline-derived CDR1 and CDR2 are MNHEY and SMNVEV (reference sequence). CDR3 DNA, as far as it was read: TGTGCCAGCAGCTTCGGACTAGCGGGACTCAATGAG. This translates into CASSFGLAGLNE. The full CDR3 reads CASSFGLAGLNEQFF.

CDR3 bases read: TGTGCCAGCAGCTTACGACAGTCGAACACCGGGGAG. Its protein is CASSLRQSNTGE. The full CDR3 protein is CASSLRQSNTGELFF. The chain recombines TRBV7-9 with TRBJ2-2, with D tentatively TRBD1 (5 bases). The read ends 3 residues shy of where the CDR3 ends; the end is completed using the germline J gene. Germline CDR1 is SEHNR and CDR2 is FQNEAQ (reference sequence). Trimming removed 2 bases at V and 0 bases at J, with 7 bases between. This CDR3 contains 15 residues.

This CDR3 reads CASSEIWREGDTQYF. CDR3 bases read: TGTGCCAGCAGTGAAATTTGGCGGGAGGGTGATACG. V gene TRBV6-1 combines with J gene TRBJ2-3, with 9 nucleotides matching TRBD2. The read ends 3 residues before the CDR3 terminus; that terminus is restored from the germline J gene. Germline CDR1 reads MNHNS; CDR2 reads SASEGT. The junction had 6 bases not matched to a gene; V was cut back by 2 bases and J by 6 bases. The CDR3 loop spans 15 amino acids.

As regards this clone: The read ends 3 residues before the CDR3 terminus; that terminus is restored from the germline J gene. The chain recombines TRBV29-1 with TRBJ2-3; 7 bases match TRBD2. The CDR3 loop spans 13 amino acids. Germline CDR1 reads SQVTM; CDR2 reads ANQGSEA. The V segment lost 3 bases and the J segment 6 bases; nucleotides outside the gene matches: 6. The CDR3 bases that were read are TGCAGCGTTGATGTCGGGGGGAGGGATACG. Its translation is CSVDVGGRDT. In full, the CDR3 reads CSVDVGGRDTQYF.

A word on this clone: The read halts 3 residues ahead of the CDR3 end, with the missing end drawn from the germline J gene. V and J are TRBV30 and TRBJ2-1; 14 positions agree with TRBD2. Germline CDR1 GTSNPN, CDR2 SVGIG (reference sequence). The CDR3 has 15 amino acids. After removal of 2 bases from V and 8 bases from J, the junction contained 5 bases not matched to a gene. CDR3 DNA (partial): TGTGCCTGGAGTTACGGACTAGCGGGAGGAGATGAG. This codes for CAWSYGLAGGDE. The entire CDR3 is CAWSYGLAGGDEQFF. Using reference TRBV30 and TRBJ2-1 for the parts outside the CDR3, the full variable domain is SQTIHQWPATLVQPVGSPLSLECTVEGTSNPNLYWYRQAAGRGLQLLFYSVGIGQISSEVPQNLSASRPQDRQFILSSKKLLLSDSGFYLCAWSYGLAGGDEQFFGPGTRLTVL.